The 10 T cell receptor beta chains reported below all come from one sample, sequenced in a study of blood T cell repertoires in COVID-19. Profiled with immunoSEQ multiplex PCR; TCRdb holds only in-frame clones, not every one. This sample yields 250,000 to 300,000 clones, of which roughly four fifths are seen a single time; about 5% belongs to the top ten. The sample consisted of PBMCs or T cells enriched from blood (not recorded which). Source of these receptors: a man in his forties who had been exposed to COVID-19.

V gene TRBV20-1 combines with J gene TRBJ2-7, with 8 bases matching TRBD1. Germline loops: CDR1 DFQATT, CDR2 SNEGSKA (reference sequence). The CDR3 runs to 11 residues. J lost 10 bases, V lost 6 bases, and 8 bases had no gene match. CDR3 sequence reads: CSATQGGEQYF. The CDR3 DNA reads TGCAGTGCCACACAGGGGGGTGAACAGTACTTC.

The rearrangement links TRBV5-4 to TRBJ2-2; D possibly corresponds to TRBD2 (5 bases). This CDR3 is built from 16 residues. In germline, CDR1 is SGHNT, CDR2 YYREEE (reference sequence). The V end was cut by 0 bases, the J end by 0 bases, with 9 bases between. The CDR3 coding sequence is TGTGCCAGCAGCTTGGCCGGGGTGGCGAACACCGGGGAGCTGTTTTTT. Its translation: CASSLAGVANTGELFF.

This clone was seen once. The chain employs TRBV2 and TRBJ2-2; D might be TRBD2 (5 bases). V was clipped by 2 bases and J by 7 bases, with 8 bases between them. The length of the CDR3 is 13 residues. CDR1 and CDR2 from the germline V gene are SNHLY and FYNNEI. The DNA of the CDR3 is TGTGCCAGCAGTGAAAGAGGGTACGGGGAGCTGTTTTTT. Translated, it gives CASSERGYGELFF.

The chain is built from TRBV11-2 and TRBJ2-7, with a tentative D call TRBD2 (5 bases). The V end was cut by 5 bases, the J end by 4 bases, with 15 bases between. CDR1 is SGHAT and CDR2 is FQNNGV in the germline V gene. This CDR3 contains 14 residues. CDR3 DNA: TGTGCCAGCAGCCGGGCTGGGAGTCATTACGAGCAGTACTTC. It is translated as CASSRAGSHYEQYF.

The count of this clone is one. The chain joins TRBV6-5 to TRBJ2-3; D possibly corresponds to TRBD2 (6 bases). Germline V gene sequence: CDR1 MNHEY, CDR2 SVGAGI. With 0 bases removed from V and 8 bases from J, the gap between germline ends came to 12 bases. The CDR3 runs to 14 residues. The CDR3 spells CASSYSGTLGTQYF. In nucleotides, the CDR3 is TGTGCCAGCAGTTACTCTGGGACTCTGGGTACGCAGTATTTT.

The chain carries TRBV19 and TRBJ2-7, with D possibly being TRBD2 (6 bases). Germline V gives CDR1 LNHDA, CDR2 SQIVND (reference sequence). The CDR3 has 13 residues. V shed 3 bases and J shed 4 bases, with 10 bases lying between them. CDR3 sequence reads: CASSMSGPYEQYF. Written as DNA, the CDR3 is TGTGCCAGTAGTATGAGCGGGCCTTACGAGCAGTACTTC.

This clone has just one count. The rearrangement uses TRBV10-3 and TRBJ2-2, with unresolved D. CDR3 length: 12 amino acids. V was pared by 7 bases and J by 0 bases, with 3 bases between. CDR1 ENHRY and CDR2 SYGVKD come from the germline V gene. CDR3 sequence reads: CAITANTGELFF. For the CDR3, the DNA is TGTGCCATCACCGCGAACACCGGGGAGCTGTTTTTT.

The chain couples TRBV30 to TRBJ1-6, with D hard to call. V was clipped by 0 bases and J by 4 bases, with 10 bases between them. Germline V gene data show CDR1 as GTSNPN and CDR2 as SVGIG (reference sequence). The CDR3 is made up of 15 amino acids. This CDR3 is CAWSVLGSYNSPLHF. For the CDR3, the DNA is TGTGCCTGGAGTGTACTGGGGAGTTATAATTCACCCCTCCACTTT.

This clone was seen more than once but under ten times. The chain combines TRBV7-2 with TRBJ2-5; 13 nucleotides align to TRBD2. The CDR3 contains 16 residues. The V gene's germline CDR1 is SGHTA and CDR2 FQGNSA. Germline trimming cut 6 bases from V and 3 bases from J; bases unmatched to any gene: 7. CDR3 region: CASRRSGTSGKETQYF. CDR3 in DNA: TGTGCCAGCAGAAGAAGCGGGACTAGCGGGAAAGAGACCCAGTACTTC.

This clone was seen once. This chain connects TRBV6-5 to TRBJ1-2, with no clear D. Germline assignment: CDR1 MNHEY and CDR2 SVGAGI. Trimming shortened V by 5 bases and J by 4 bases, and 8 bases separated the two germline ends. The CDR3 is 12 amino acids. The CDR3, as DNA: TGTGCCAGCAGTATGACGGGCTATGGCTACACCTTC. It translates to CASSMTGYGYTF.